These 9 T cell receptor beta chains came from one sample sequenced in a study of shared clonotypes between healthy human individuals (dated by TCRdb to about 2020). Library preparation used the immunoSEQ multiplex PCR assay. As stored in TCRdb, this immuneACCESS dataset retains in-frame rearrangements with V and J assigned. A fraction of the clones does not appear; measured against another copy, unresolved V genes explain less than half of the discrepancy, and the remainder lacks a known reason. Present in this sample are 400,000 or so clones, about 96% of which were seen just once. The ten largest account for 0.32% of the sample. Sequencing used memory CD8+ T cells sorted from blood. Taken with the paper, the label for cell subset or site translates to: CD45RO+ cells pooled with CCR7-negative TemRA cells. The receptor set was obtained from a man in his thirties or forties in good health.

The chain has TRBV6-5 and TRBJ2-3; possible D gene TRBD1, 6 bases. Germline CDR1 MNHEY, CDR2 SVGAGI. The V end was cut by 4 bases, the J end by 7 bases, with 15 bases between. This CDR3 is 14 amino acids long. CDR3 DNA: TGTGCCAGCAGTTCCGGGACAAATCTGAATACGCAGTATTTT. Its translation: CASSSGTNLNTQYF.

V gene TRBV4-2 combines with J gene TRBJ2-5; TRBD2 is a possible D gene (6 bases). V gave up 1 base and J gave up 6 bases, with 21 bases separating them. The germline CDR1 and CDR2 sequences are LGHNA and YNFKEQ. The CDR3 contains 17 residues. The CDR3 DNA sequence: TGTGCCAGCAGCCAAGGAGGGGTAGCGGAAAGAGGGAAGACCCAGTACTTC. Translated, it gives CASSQGGVAERGKTQYF.

The chain is built from TRBV5-1 and TRBJ2-3, with no clear D. V lost 4 bases to trimming and J lost 3 bases, with 9 bases between them. Germline loops: CDR1 SGHRS, CDR2 YFSETQ. This CDR3 is 13 amino acids long. CDR3 sequence: CASSGDATDTQYF. The CDR3 nucleotides read TGCGCCAGCAGCGGGGATGCAACAGATACGCAGTATTTT.

This chain joins TRBV5-1 and TRBJ1-5; 7 bases map to TRBD1. Germline-derived CDR1 and CDR2 are SGHRS and YFSETQ. Trimming took 7 bases from V and 7 from J; bases not matched to a gene: 8. The CDR3 has 13 residues. The CDR3 DNA reads TGCGCCAGCCGACTTGACAGGGACCAGCCCCAGCATTTT. This encodes CASRLDRDQPQHF.

This chain joins TRBV19 and TRBJ1-2; 9 positions match TRBD1. CDR1 LNHDA and CDR2 SQIVND come from the germline V gene (reference sequence). The CDR3 covers 14 residues. The V segment lost 6 bases and the J segment 8 bases; nucleotides outside the gene matches: 10. This CDR3 reads CASSLQGALGGYTF. The CDR3 DNA is TGTGCCAGTAGCTTACAGGGGGCTCTTGGAGGCTACACCTTC.

The chain links TRBV12-5 to TRBJ1-5, with TRBD1 matching over 9 bases. Germline V lookup: CDR1 LGHNT, CDR2 FRNRAP. CDR3 length: 17 amino acids. The ends lost 0 bases at V and 0 bases at J; junction bases unmatched: 3. The DNA of the CDR3 is TGTGCTAGTGGTTTGGTACAGGGGGCCGATAGCAATCAGCCCCAGCATTTT. This gives the protein CASGLVQGADSNQPQHF.

J is TRBJ2-3 and V is TRBV30; 8 positions agree with TRBD1. The CDR3 extends over 16 amino acids. Germline CDR1 is GTSNPN and CDR2 is SVGIG (reference sequence). J was trimmed by 0 bases and V by 3 bases; bases with no gene match: 8. This CDR3 reads CAWSKSGDRSTDTQYF. For the CDR3, the DNA is TGTGCCTGGAGCAAATCCGGGGACAGGAGCACAGATACGCAGTATTTT.

The chain couples TRBV6-6 to TRBJ2-7; no definite D call. Trimming left V 2 bases short and J 0 bases short, with 8 bases between. The V gene's germline CDR1 is MNHNY and CDR2 SVGAGI (reference sequence). This CDR3 is built from 14 residues. In nucleotides, the CDR3 is TGTGCCAGCAGTTACCACCCAAGCTCCTACGAGCAGTACTTC. Its protein is CASSYHPSSYEQYF.

The chain couples TRBV7-2 to TRBJ2-5; weak D call: TRBD2 (6 bases). The germline V gene has CDR1 SGHTA and CDR2 FQGNSA. Trimming took off 5 bases at V and 5 bases at J, with 15 bases between the two ends. The CDR3 runs 14 residues. CDR3 sequence reads: CASSITGAIETQYF. CDR3 DNA: TGTGCCAGCAGCATTACGGGAGCTATCGAGACCCAGTACTTC. The variable domain in full, completed from reference TRBV7-2 and TRBJ2-5, reads GAGVSQSPSNKVTEKGKDVELRCDPISGHTALYWYRQSLGQGLEFLIYFQGNSAPDKSGLPSDRFSAERTGGSVSTLTIQRTQQEDSAVYLCASSITGAIETQYFGPGTRLLVL.